A selection of T cell receptor beta chains follows, all from one sample in a study of blood T cell repertoires in COVID-19. Sequencing was performed with immunoSEQ multiplex PCR; in TCRdb, only in-frame clones are kept and a portion is missing. The sample lists about 230,000 clones; 65% to 90% were seen once. Sequencing input: peripheral blood. These receptors all come from a man between 40 and 49 years old who had recovered from COVID-19. Both conserved end residues are part of each CDR3. D genes are given only for firm matches. Expanded clones are given a class, and other clones once, few, many or no size at all.

V	D	J	size	DNA	CDR3
TRBV5-4	-	TRBJ1-3	-	TGTGCCAGCAGCTCCCAGACACCAGTCTCTGGAAACACCATATATTTT	CASSSQTPVSGNTIYF
TRBV19	TRBD2	TRBJ2-1	-	TGTGCCAGTAGTTCAGGGTTACGCATCGGGGGGTGGGAGAAGGCGTACAATGAGCAGTTCTTC	CASSSGLRIGGWEKAYNEQFF
TRBV15	-	TRBJ2-5	-	TGTGCCACCAGCAGGACTATTTTAGAACAAGAGACCCAGTACTTC	CATSRTILEQETQYF
TRBV2	-	TRBJ1-5	once	TGTGCCAGCAGTGAAGGGATATTGGACAGACGATTTAGCAATCAGCCCCAGCATTTT	CASSEGILDRRFSNQPQHF
TRBV5-5	-	TRBJ2-7	-	TGTGCCAGCAGCCCGAGGTCAGGGGAAGCCTGGTTTTTCGGGCAGTACTTC	CASSPRSGEAWFFGQYF
TRBV11-3	TRBD1	TRBJ2-2	-	TGTGCCAGCAGCTTAGAGGGACAGGGAGGAGAGGAGCTGTTTTTT	CASSLEGQGGEELFF
TRBV27	-	TRBJ2-5	-	TGTGCCAGCAGCTCAACCCCAGGGTCTGCTAGGGAGACCCAGTACTTC	CASSSTPGSARETQYF
TRBV4-1	-	TRBJ2-5	-	TGCGCCAGCAGCCAGCGAACACTTAGCGGACGCCAAGAGACCCAGTACTTC	CASSQRTLSGRQETQYF
TRBV30	TRBD1	TRBJ1-1	-	TGTGCCTGGAGTGTAACAGGGGAAACTGAAGCTTTCTTT	CAWSVTGETEAFF
TRBV5-1	-	TRBJ2-7	-	TGCGCCAGCAGCTTGGGGCGGAGCTCCTACGAGCAGTACTTC	CASSLGRSSYEQYF
TRBV13	-	TRBJ2-1	-	TGTGCCAGCAGCCCGGGAGTAGCGATTGAGCAGTTCTTC	CASSPGVAIEQFF
TRBV7-2	-	TRBJ1-1	many	TGTGCCAGCAGCTTAGGTTCAGGGTATACTGAAGCTTTCTTT	CASSLGSGYTEAFF
TRBV2	TRBD1	TRBJ2-7	once	TGTGCCAGTATCGGACAGGGGATAGGTTACGAGCAGTACTTC	CASIGQGIGYEQYF
TRBV7-9	-	TRBJ2-7	-	TGTGCCAGCAGCTCGGACACCTACGAGCAGTACTTC	CASSSDTYEQYF
TRBV30	-	TRBJ1-2	-	TGTGCCTGGAAGTCAAACGCGGGGTACGGCGGCTACACCTTC	CAWKSNAGYGGYTF
TRBV30	-	TRBJ2-1	-	TGTGCCTGGAGTGTACGACGGGAGTTAGAGCAGTTCTTC	CAWSVRRELEQFF
TRBV11-2	-	TRBJ1-6	-	TGTGCCAGCAGCTCAATGGGGGCCAGCACCCTCCACTTT	CASSSMGASTLHF
TRBV6-5	TRBD1	TRBJ2-3	once	TGTGCCTCCCGGGGACAGATGACAGATACGCAGTATTTT	CASRGQMTDTQYF
TRBV7-2	TRBD2	TRBJ2-7	few	TGTGCCAGCAGCCTCCAGACTAGCGGGTCATACGAGCAGTACTTC	CASSLQTSGSYEQYF
TRBV19	-	TRBJ1-1	-	TGTGCCAGTAGTATCCCCTACAGGGAAGGGGACACTGAAGCTTTCTTT	CASSIPYREGDTEAFF
TRBV3-1/TRBV3-2	TRBD2	TRBJ2-5	-	TGTGCCAGCAGCCGTAGAGGGACTAGCGGGAGGGCCTGGGAGACCCAGTACTTC	CASSRRGTSGRAWETQYF
TRBV4-1	-	TRBJ2-1	-	TGCGCCAGTAAGGCTAGCGCCACGAGATACAATGAGCAGTTCTTC	CASKASATRYNEQFF
TRBV6-5	TRBD1	TRBJ2-5	-	TGTGCCAGCAGTCCACAGGGGATCGAGACCCAGTACTTC	CASSPQGIETQYF
TRBV18	-	TRBJ2-2	-	TGTGCCAGCTCACCGGTGCAGGACACCGGGGAGCTGTTTTTT	CASSPVQDTGELFF
TRBV19	TRBD1	TRBJ1-2	-	TGTGCCAGTAGTCCCTGGGACAGGGTTCGGGGCTACACCTTC	CASSPWDRVRGYTF
TRBV30	-	TRBJ1-2	-	TGTGCCTGGATTATGAAAGGGGTTAACTATGGCTACACCTTC	CAWIMKGVNYGYTF
TRBV2	TRBD1	TRBJ2-3	once	TGTGCCAGCAGTAGGGAACAGGGGGCTGGAGATACGCAGTATTTT	CASSREQGAGDTQYF
TRBV4-1	TRBD2	TRBJ2-1	few	TGCGCCAGCAGCCAAGAGAGACTAGCGGGAGGGAATAATCTGTTCTTC	CASSQERLAGGNNLFF
TRBV3-1/TRBV3-2	-	TRBJ1-5	-	TGTGCCAGCAGCCAAGGTAGGGGGAACAATCAGCCCCAGCATTTT	CASSQGRGNNQPQHF
TRBV9	-	TRBJ1-1	-	TGTGCCAGCAGCGTAGAGGGGGGGCAGAACACTGAAGCTTTCTTT	CASSVEGGQNTEAFF
TRBV7-2	-	TRBJ2-7	-	TGTGCCAGCAGCTTAGCGGTGCGGGATCCCCTCCGGGGCCACGAGCAGTACTTC	CASSLAVRDPLRGHEQYF
TRBV6-2/TRBV6-3	-	TRBJ1-1	-	TGTGCCAGCAGTTCGGGTGGGACTGAAGCTTTTTTT	CASSSGGTEAFF
TRBV7-6	TRBD1	TRBJ1-5	-	TGTGCCAGCATTCAATGTGGTCGACAGGGGAGCTTGAGCAATCAGCCCCAGCATTTT	CASIQCGRQGSLSNQPQHF
TRBV6-6	TRBD1	TRBJ2-3	-	TGTGCCAGCAGGGAAACAGGGGTATATGGGACAGATACGCAGTATTTT	CASRETGVYGTDTQYF
TRBV5-4	TRBD2	TRBJ2-5	-	TGTGCCAGCAGCTTGGGACTAGCTTACGAGACCCAGTACTTC	CASSLGLAYETQYF
TRBV12-3/TRBV12-4	-	TRBJ2-3	-	TGTGCCAGCAGTACTATAAACACAGATACGCAGTATTTT	CASSTINTDTQYF
TRBV7-9	TRBD2	TRBJ2-3	-	TGTGCCAGCAGCTTGGCTATAGCGGGAGGGGGAGATACGCAGTATTTT	CASSLAIAGGGDTQYF
TRBV5-1	TRBD1	TRBJ1-6	-	TGCGCCAGCAGCTCTTGGACAGGGATGGATTCACCCCTCCACTTT	CASSSWTGMDSPLHF
TRBV7-2	-	TRBJ1-3	-	TGTGCCAGCAGCTTGCAGGGCATACCCTCTGGAAACACCATATATTTT	CASSLQGIPSGNTIYF
TRBV6-2/TRBV6-3	TRBD2	TRBJ2-3	-	TGTGCCAGCAGTCACCGAGCGGGGGCCCTCACAGATACGCAGTATTTT	CASSHRAGALTDTQYF
TRBV9	-	TRBJ1-1	-	TGTGCCAGCAGCATGTCTCAGGGGCCGAACACTGAAGCTTTCTTT	CASSMSQGPNTEAFF
TRBV30	-	TRBJ2-1	-	TGTGCCTGGAGTAAGGGGGACCTCAATGAGCAGTTCTTC	CAWSKGDLNEQFF
TRBV27	TRBD2	TRBJ2-7	-	TGTGCCAGCAGGACCGGGGGGGGTCCTATCTACGAGCAGTACTTC	CASRTGGGPIYEQYF
TRBV6-6	-	TRBJ2-2	-	TGTGCCAGCAGTTATTTGCAGGTCAACACCGGGGAGCTGTTTTTT	CASSYLQVNTGELFF
TRBV30	TRBD1	TRBJ2-7	-	TGTGCCTGGGATCAGGGGGTTCCCTACGAGCAGTACTTC	CAWDQGVPYEQYF